This record concerns one TCR beta chain sequence. This specimen comes from a study of T cells in Graves' hyperthyroidism and ophthalmopathy. From RNA transcripts, TCR beta CDR3 regions were amplified. HTBI primers were employed in a first-round RT-PCR of the TCR CDR3. In TCRdb, the multiplex PCR reads were re-called with MiXCR into one record per CDR3 protein. Of about 360,000 distinct CDR3 sequences listed, more than 20% are singletons. Germline lookup yields CDR1 SGHRS and CDR2 YFSETQ. The V end was cut by 3 bases, the J end by 5 bases, with 14 bases between. CDR3 length equals 14 residues. Sample: blood. The gene calls are TRBV5-1 and TRBJ1-1, with D tentatively TRBD1 (5 bases). This TCR was sampled from a man over 45 with Graves' hyperthyroidism. CDR3 sequence (DNA): TGCGCCAGCAGCTGGGCCTGGGAGGGGACTGAAGCTTTCTTT. Its protein is CASSWAWEGTEAFF.